The present T cell receptor beta chain was sequenced within a study of cytomegalovirus exposure and HLA in healthy donors. General observations from the study: A later analysis found that most CMV-associated TCR beta chains appeared HLA-restricted. In a later analysis, DRB1 alleles had the most associated TCRs; HLA-C alleles the fewest.

Researchers ran the PCR with 60 Vbeta and 13 Jbeta primers. Sequencing was performed with immunoSEQ multiplex PCR; in TCRdb, only in-frame clones are kept and a portion is missing. The sample yields about 43,000 clones, about 80% seen once. In this sample, this clone turned up once. Its antigen is undetermined. V shed 2 bases and J shed 9 bases, with 14 bases lying between them. The CDR3 has 14 amino acids. CDR1 is SGHVS, CDR2 FNYEAQ, per germline. The sequence derives from a man aged 25-45 years in good health and CMV-seronegative. Sequencing input: PBMCs. This chain uses TRBV7-6 with TRBJ2-1; the D gene is possibly TRBD1 (6 bases). The CDR3 DNA reads TGTGCCAGCAGCTTATCCCAGGGGCCGGTTGAGCAGTTCTTC. Its protein is CASSLSQGPVEQFF.